The sequence of this TCR beta chain was determined in a study of T cells after yellow fever vaccination. Findings of the study overall: Within FACS-sorted repertoires, abundant clonotypes contaminating from the bulk population could be present.

Germline CDR1 reads DFQATT; CDR2 reads SNEGSKA (reference sequence). The V and J ends lost 5 bases and 3 bases respectively, with 10 bases between them. CDR3 length equals 12 residues. There are many counts of this clonotype. Antigen: not known. Universal primer sites and UMIs were introduced during 5'RACE template-switching synthesis of TCR cDNA. Via MiXCR, TCRdb re-called the 5' RACE reads, giving one row per CDR3 protein. The profile shows fewer than 650,000 distinct CDR3 sequences, just over 20% of them singletons. Sequenced here: PBMCs, sampled roughly 23 days after the first yellow fever vaccination. The rearrangement uses TRBV20-1 and TRBJ1-1; D perhaps matches TRBD1 (6 bases). The receptor comes from a man between 18 and 29 years old who received the YFV17D yellow fever vaccine. The CDR3 here is CSAYDRHTEAFF. The CDR3 nucleotides read TGCAGTGCTTACGACAGGCACACTGAAGCTTTCTTT.